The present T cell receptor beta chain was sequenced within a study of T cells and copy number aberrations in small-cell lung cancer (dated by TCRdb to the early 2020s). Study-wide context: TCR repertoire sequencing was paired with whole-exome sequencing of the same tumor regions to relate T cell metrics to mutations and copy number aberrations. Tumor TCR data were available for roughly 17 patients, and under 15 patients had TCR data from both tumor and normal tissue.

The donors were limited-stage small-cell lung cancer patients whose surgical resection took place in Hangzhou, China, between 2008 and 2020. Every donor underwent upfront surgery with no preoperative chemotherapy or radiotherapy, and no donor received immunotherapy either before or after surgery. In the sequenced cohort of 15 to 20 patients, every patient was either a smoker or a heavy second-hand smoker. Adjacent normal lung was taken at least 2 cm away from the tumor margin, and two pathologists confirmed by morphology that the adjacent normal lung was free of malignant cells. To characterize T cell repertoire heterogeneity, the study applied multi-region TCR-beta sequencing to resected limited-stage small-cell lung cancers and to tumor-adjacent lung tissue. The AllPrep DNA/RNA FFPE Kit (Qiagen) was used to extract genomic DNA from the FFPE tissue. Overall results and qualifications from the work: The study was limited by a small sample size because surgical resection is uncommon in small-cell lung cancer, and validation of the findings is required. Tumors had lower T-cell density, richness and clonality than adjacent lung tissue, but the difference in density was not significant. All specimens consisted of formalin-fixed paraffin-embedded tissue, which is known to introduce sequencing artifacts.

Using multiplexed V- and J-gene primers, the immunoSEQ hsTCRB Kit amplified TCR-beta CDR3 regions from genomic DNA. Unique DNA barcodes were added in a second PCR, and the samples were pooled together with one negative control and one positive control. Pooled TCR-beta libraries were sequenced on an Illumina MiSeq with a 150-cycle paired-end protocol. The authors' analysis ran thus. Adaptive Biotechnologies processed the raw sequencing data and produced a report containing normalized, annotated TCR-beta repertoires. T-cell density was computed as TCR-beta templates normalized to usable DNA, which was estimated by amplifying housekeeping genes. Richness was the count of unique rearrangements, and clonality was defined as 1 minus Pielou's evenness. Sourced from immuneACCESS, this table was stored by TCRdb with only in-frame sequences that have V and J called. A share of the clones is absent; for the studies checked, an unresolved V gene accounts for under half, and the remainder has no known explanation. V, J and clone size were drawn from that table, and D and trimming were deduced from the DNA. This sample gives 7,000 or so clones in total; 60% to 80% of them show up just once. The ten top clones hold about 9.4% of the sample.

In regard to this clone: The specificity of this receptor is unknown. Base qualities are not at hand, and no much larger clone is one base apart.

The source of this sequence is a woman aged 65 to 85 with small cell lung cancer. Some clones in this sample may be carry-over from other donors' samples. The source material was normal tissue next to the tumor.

The CDR3 has the sequence CSFRDAGTDTQYF. Read as DNA, the sequence is TGCAGCTTCAGGGATGCGGGCACAGATACGCAGTATTTT. The rearrangement combines TRBV29-1 with TRBJ2-3; D gene: possibly TRBD1, on 5 matching bases. The CDR3 spans 13 residues, from the cysteine through the phenylalanine. Of the read, only the CDR3 DNA is kept; its 39 bases are in frame from base 1. From a lookup of the germline V gene, CDR1 and CDR2 are SQVTM and ANQGSEA. V loses 8 bases, J loses 1 base, and the germline ends lie 13 bases apart.